This is a list of T cell receptor beta chains from one sample in a study of beta chain features in type 1 diabetes. The assay was immunoSEQ multiplex PCR, and TCRdb's table has in-frame clones only and misses some. The repertoire holds 680,000 or so clones, about 14% seen once, with under 0.095% in the top ten. The specimen was naive CD4+ T cells from blood. The source is a man in his late teens or twenties in good health. The CDR3 runs from the conserved cysteine through the conserved F or W. A D gene is named only where the DNA matches it firmly. Expanded clones get a size class; other rows say once, few or many, or leave the size out.

D	V	size	J	length	DNA	CDR3
NA	TRBV30	NA	TRBJ2-1	12	TGTGCCTCCCTGAGGGTGGGGAATGAGCAGTTCTTC	CASLRVGNEQFF
TRBD1	TRBV15	NA	TRBJ2-2	14	TGTGCCACCAGCGGGGGACAGGGATTCCGGGAGCTGTTTTTT	CATSGGQGFRELFF
TRBD1	TRBV7-2	few	TRBJ2-7	15	TGTGCCAGCAGCTCACCGGGACAGGGGAAGTACGAGCAGTACTTC	CASSSPGQGKYEQYF
NA	TRBV6-5	NA	TRBJ2-3	11	TGTGCCAGCAGCCGGGGGGATACGCAGTATTTT	CASSRGDTQYF
NA	TRBV30	NA	TRBJ2-7	12	TGTGCCTGGAGTGTACTAGGGGTTGAGCAGTACTTC	CAWSVLGVEQYF
TRBD1	TRBV9	few	TRBJ1-2	14	TGTGCCAGCAGCGCTCCGACAGGGAACTATGGCTACACCTTC	CASSAPTGNYGYTF
TRBD1	TRBV14	NA	TRBJ1-2	13	TGTGCCAGCAGCCCGGACAGGGCCTATGGCTACACCTTC	CASSPDRAYGYTF
NA	TRBV6-4	few	TRBJ1-5	14	TGTGCCAGCAGTGACTCCCAGAACAATCAGCCCCAGCATTTT	CASSDSQNNQPQHF
NA	TRBV28	NA	TRBJ2-7	10	TGTGCCAGCGGGAGTTACGAGCAGTACTTC	CASGSYEQYF
TRBD2	TRBV6-6	NA	TRBJ2-5	16	TGTGCCAGCAGCCGGGTCGGGCTAGCGGGAGGAGAGACCCAGTACTTC	CASSRVGLAGGETQYF
NA	TRBV9	once	TRBJ2-2	15	TGTGCCAGCAGCGTAGAGGGCCAGGGTTCCGGGGAGCTGTTTTTT	CASSVEGQGSGELFF
NA	TRBV5-1	NA	TRBJ2-3	13	TGCGCCAGCAGCTTGGGCGGAAGAGATACGCAGTATTTT	CASSLGGRDTQYF
NA	TRBV9	few	TRBJ2-7	14	TGTGCCAGCAGCGTCGGGGGATTCTCCTACGAGCAGTACTTC	CASSVGGFSYEQYF
TRBD1	TRBV30	NA	TRBJ1-6	16	TGTGCCTGGAGACGACAGGGACCTCCGCCCAATTCACCCCTCCACTTT	CAWRRQGPPPNSPLHF
TRBD1	TRBV7-2	NA	TRBJ2-5	16	TGTGCCAGCAGCTTATTATCCAGGGGGCTGGCAGAGACCCAGTACTTC	CASSLLSRGLAETQYF
TRBD2	TRBV4-2	NA	TRBJ2-2	13	TGTGCCAGCAGCCTACTAGCGGCCGGGGAGCTGTTTTTT	CASSLLAAGELFF
TRBD1	TRBV28	few	TRBJ2-1	13	TGTGCCGAGTCCCGGGACAGGGGCCATGAGCAGTTCTTC	CAESRDRGHEQFF
NA	TRBV4-2	few	TRBJ2-7	15	TGTGCCAGCAGCCGACCCGATTCAAGCTCCTACGAGCAGTACTTC	CASSRPDSSSYEQYF
NA	TRBV18	few	TRBJ2-7	15	TGTGCCAGCTCACCTCGGGCAGGGAGTCTGGACGAGCAGTACTTC	CASSPRAGSLDEQYF
NA	TRBV6-5	NA	TRBJ1-1	11	TGTGCCAGCAGCGGCTCGACTGAAGCTTTCTTT	CASSGSTEAFF
TRBD1	TRBV6-5	NA	TRBJ1-1	15	TGTGCCAGCAGTTACCCCTCAGGGGGAGGGACTGAAGCTTTCTTT	CASSYPSGGGTEAFF
NA	TRBV18	NA	TRBJ1-4	16	TGTGCCAGCTCACTTAACATGGACAGCGTTAATGAAAAACTGTTTTTT	CASSLNMDSVNEKLFF
NA	TRBV5-1	NA	TRBJ2-7	13	TGCGCCAGCAGCTTGGTTGGTAGTTCCGAGCAGTACTTC	CASSLVGSSEQYF
NA	TRBV25-1	few	TRBJ1-2	13	TGTGCCAGCAGTCTGGGGGGGAACTATGGCTACACCTTC	CASSLGGNYGYTF
TRBD1	TRBV6-1	NA	TRBJ1-1	14	TGTGCCAGCAGTGCAGACAGGGACAACACTGAAGCTTTCTTT	CASSADRDNTEAFF
TRBD1	TRBV4-1	NA	TRBJ2-4	15	TGCGCCAGCAGCCCCACAGGGGGACAGGGCGCGATTCAGTACTTC	CASSPTGGQGAIQYF
TRBD1	TRBV28	NA	TRBJ2-5	14	TGTGCCAGCAGTTTTCGGACAGGGATGGGGACCCAGTACTTC	CASSFRTGMGTQYF
NA	TRBV7-9	few	TRBJ1-2	15	TGTGCCAGCACCCCGTGGAGAACAGCTAACTATGGCTACACCTTC	CASTPWRTANYGYTF